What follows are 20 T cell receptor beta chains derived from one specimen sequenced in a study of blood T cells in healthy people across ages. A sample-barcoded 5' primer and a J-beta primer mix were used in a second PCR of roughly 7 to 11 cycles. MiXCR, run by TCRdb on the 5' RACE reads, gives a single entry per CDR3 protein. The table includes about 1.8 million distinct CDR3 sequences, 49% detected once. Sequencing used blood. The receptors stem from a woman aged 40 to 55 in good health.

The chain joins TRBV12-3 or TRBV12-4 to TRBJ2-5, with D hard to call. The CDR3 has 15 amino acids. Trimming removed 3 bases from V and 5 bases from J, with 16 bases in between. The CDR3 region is CASSLVTDDQETQYF. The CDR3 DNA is TGTGCCAGCAGTTTGGTGACCGACGATCAGGAGACCCAGTACTTC.

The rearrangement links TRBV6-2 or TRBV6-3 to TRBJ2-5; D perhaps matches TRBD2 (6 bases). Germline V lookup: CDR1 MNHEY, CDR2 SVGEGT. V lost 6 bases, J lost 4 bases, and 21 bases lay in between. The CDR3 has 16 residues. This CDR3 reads CASSPDRGSSRETQYF. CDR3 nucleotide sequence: TGTGCCAGCAGCCCCGACCGGGGGTCGTCCAGAGAGACCCAGTACTTC.

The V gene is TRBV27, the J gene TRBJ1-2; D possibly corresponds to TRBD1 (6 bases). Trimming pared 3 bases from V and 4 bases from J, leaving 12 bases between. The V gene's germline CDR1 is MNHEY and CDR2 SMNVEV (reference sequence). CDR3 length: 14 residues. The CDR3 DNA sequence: TGTGCCAGCAGTTTCGGAGGGGACACCTATGGCTACACCTTC. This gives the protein CASSFGGDTYGYTF.

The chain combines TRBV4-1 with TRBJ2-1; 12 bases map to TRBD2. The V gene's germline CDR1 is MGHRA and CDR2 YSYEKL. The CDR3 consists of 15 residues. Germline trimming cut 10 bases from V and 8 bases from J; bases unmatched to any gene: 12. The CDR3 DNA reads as TGCGCCACCACACTAGCGGGGGGCATTTTTGATGAGCAGTTCTTC. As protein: CATTLAGGIFDEQFF.

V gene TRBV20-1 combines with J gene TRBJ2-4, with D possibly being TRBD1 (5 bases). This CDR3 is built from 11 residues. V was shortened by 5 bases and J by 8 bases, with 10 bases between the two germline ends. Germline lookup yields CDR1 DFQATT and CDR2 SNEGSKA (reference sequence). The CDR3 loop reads CSAGSQDIQYF. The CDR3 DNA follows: TGCAGTGCTGGATCACAGGACATTCAGTACTTC.

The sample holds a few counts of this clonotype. CDR3 bases: TGCGCCAGCAGCCCCCCCGAGAGCTCCTACGAGCAGTACTTC. This sequence encodes CASSPPESSYEQYF. The chain links TRBV5-1 to TRBJ2-7; D gene unclear. The CDR3 consists of 14 residues. CDR1 is SGHRS and CDR2 is YFSETQ in the germline V gene. The V end lost 4 bases, the J end lost 0 bases, and 11 bases lay between the germline ends. Together with reference TRBV5-1 and TRBJ2-7, the CDR3 gives the full variable domain: KAGVTQTPRYLIKTRGQQVTLSCSPISGHRSVSWYQQTPGQGLQFLFEYFSETQRNKGNFPGRFSGRQFSNSRSEMNVSTLELGDSALYLCASSPPESSYEQYFGPGTRLTVT.

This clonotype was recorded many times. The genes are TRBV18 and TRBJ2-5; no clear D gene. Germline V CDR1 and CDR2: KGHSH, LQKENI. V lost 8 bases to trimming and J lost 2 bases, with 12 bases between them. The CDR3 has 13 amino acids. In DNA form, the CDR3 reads TGTGCCAGCAGCCCCCTCGGACAAGAGACCCAGTACTTC. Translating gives CASSPLGQETQYF. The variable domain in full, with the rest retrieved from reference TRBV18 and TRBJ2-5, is NAGVMQNPRHLVRRRGQEARLRCSPMKGHSHVYWYRQLPEEGLKFMVYLQKENIIDESGMPKERFSAEFPKEGPSILRIQQVVRGDSAAYFCASSPLGQETQYFGPGTRLLVL.

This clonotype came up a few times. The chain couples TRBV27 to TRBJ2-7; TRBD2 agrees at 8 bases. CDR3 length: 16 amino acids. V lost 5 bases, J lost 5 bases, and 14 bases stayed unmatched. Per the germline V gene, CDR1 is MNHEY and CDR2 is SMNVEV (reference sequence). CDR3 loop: CASSPPGGERINEQYF. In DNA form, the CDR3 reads TGTGCCAGCAGTCCCCCCGGGGGGGAGAGAATCAACGAGCAGTACTTC.

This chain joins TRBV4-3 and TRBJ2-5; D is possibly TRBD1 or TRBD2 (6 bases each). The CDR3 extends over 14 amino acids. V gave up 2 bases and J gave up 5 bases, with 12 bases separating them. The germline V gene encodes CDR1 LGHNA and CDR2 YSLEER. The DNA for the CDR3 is TGCGCCAGCAGCCAACTACAGGGAGGCGAGACCCAGTACTTC. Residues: CASSQLQGGETQYF.

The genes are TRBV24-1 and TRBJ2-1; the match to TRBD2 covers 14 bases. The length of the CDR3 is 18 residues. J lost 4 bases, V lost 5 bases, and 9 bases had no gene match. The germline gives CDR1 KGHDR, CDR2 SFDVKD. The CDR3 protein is CATSAPLGTSGGYNEQFF. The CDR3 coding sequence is TGTGCCACCAGTGCTCCGCTGGGGACTAGCGGGGGTTACAATGAGCAGTTCTTC.

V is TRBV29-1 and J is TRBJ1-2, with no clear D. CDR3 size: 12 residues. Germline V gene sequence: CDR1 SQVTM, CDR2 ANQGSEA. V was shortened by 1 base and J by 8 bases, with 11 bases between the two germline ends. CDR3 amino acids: CSVEVGRWGYTF. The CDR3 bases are TGCAGCGTTGAAGTTGGGAGATGGGGCTACACCTTC.

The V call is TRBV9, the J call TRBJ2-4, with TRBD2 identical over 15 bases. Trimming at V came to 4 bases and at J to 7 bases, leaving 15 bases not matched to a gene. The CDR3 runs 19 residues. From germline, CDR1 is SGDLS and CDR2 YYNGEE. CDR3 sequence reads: CASSTLPGTSGGPGNIQYF. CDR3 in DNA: TGTGCCAGCAGCACTTTACCAGGGACTAGCGGGGGGCCGGGGAACATTCAGTACTTC.

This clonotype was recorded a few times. The CDR3 DNA sequence: TGTGCCAGCAGCGGGGGATGGTCGACCCAGGCGGGTCCAGATACGCAGTATTTT. Encoded protein: CASSGGWSTQAGPDTQYF. The chain links TRBV6-2 or TRBV6-3 to TRBJ2-3, with D possibly TRBD2 on 6 matching bases. The CDR3 contains 18 residues. Germline CDR1 reads MNHEY; CDR2 reads SVGEGT. Between the trimmed V and J ends, which lost 6 bases and 4 bases, there was a span of 26 bases.

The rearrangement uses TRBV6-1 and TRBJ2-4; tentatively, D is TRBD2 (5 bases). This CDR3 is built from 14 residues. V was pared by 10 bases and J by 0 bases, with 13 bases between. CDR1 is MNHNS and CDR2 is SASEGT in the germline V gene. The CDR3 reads CAILEGGAKNIQYF. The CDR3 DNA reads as TGTGCCATCTTAGAAGGAGGAGCCAAAAACATTCAGTACTTC.

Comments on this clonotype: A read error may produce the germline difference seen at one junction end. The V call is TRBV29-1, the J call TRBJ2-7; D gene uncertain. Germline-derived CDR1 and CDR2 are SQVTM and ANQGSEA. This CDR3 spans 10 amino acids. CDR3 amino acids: CSVEDLTQCF. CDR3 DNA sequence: TGCAGCGTTGAAGACCTTACCCAGTGCTTC.

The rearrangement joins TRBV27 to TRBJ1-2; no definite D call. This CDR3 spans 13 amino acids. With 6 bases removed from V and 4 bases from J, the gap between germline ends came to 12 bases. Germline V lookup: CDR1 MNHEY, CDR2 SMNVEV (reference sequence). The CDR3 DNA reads TGTGCCAGCAGACGAACTACCGGCTATGGCTACACCTTC. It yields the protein CASRRTTGYGYTF.

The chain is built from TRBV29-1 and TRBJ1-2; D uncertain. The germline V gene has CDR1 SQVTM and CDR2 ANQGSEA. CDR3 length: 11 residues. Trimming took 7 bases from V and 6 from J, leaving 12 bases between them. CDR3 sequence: CSAGRADGYTF. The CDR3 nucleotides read TGCAGCGCAGGTCGGGCGGATGGCTACACCTTC.

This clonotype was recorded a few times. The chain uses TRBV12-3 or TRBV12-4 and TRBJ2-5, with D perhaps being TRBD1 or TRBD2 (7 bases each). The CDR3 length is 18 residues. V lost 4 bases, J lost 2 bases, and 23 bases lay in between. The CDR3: CASSSPYRQGGGQETQYF. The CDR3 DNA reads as TGTGCCAGCAGTTCCCCTTATCGACAGGGCGGGGGTCAAGAGACCCAGTACTTC.

CDR3 nucleotides: TGCGCCAGCAGCCTTACCGCGACAGGAACCTACGAGCAGTACTTC. This gives the protein CASSLTATGTYEQYF. J is TRBJ2-7 and V is TRBV4-3, with D maybe TRBD1 (6 bases). This CDR3 contains 15 residues. Germline CDR1 is LGHNA and CDR2 is YSLEER. V lost 4 bases to trimming and J lost 2 bases, with 15 bases between them.

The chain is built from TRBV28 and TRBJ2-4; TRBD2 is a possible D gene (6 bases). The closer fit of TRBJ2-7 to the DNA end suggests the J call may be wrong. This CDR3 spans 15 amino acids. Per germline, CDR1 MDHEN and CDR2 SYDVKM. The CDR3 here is CASSLGGSSGREQYF. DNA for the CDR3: TGTGCCAGCAGTCTCGGAGGGTCTTCGGGGCGCGAGCAGTACTTC.